The sequence of this T cell receptor beta chain was determined in a study of cytomegalovirus exposure and HLA in healthy donors. The PCR contained 60 Vbeta and 13 Jbeta primers. Profiled with immunoSEQ multiplex PCR; TCRdb holds only in-frame clones, not every one. The data contain over 80,000 clones, over 60% of them singletons. Germline V gene lookup returns CDR1 SEHNR and CDR2 FQNEAQ (reference sequence). This CDR3 comprises 15 residues. After removal of 5 bases from V and 6 bases from J, the junction contained 9 bases not matched to a gene. This clone was seen once. Antigen: not known. Regarding the study as a whole: The authors confirmed in vitro that a few CMV-associated chains were specific for CMV antigens.

The TCR was taken from a female donor in good health and CMV-seronegative. The chain links TRBV7-9 to TRBJ1-4; TRBD1 matches at 7 bases. Sample: PBMCs. CDR3 DNA sequence: TGTGCCAGCAGCATCGGGACAGTCGCGGATGAAAAACTGTTTTTT. The encoded protein is CASSIGTVADEKLFF.